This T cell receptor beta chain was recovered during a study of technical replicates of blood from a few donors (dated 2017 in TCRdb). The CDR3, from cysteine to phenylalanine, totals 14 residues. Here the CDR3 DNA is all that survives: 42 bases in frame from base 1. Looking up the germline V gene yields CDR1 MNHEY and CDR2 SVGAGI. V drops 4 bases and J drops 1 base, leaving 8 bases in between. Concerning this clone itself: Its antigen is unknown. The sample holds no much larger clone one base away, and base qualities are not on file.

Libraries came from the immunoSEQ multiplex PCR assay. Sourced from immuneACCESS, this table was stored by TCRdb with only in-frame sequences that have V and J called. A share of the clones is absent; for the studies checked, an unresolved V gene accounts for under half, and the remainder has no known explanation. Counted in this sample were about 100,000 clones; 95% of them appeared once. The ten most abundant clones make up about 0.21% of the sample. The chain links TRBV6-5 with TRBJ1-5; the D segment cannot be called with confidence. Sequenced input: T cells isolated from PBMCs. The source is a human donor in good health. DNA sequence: TGTGCCAGCAGTTCCGACAACAGCAATCAGCCCCAGCATTTT. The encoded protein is CASSSDNSNQPQHF.